One sample yielded the 26 T cell receptor beta chains listed below, sequenced in a study of blood T cell repertoires in COVID-19. Here immunoSEQ multiplex PCR was the method, and the copy in TCRdb shows in-frame clones only, minus some. The sample has 650,000 to 800,000 clones, around 90% seen once. The sample consisted of peripheral blood. The receptors were sampled from a woman between 18 and 29 years old with acute or convalescent COVID-19.

This chain uses TRBV15 with TRBJ2-5; tentative D call: TRBD2 (5 bases). The V and J ends lost 1 base and 5 bases respectively, with 8 bases between them. Germline CDR1 is LNHNV and CDR2 is YYDKDF (reference sequence). This CDR3 is built from 13 residues. The CDR3 region has the DNA TGTGCCACCAGCAGAGGCAGGAGGGAGACCCAGTACTTC. Protein product: CATSRGRRETQYF.

The CDR3 DNA sequence: TGTGCCAGCAGTTTTACAGGGACCTACGAGCAGTACTTC. Protein sequence: CASSFTGTYEQYF. The chain couples TRBV27 to TRBJ2-7, with a possible D match to TRBD1 (6 bases). Germline V gene lookup returns CDR1 MNHEY and CDR2 SMNVEV (reference sequence). CDR3 size: 13 residues. Trimming shortened V by 3 bases and J by 2 bases, and 8 bases separated the two germline ends.

The chain joins TRBV3-1 (or the pseudogene TRBV3-2) to TRBJ1-4, with a weak D call TRBD1 (6 bases). CDR1 is LGHDT, CDR2 YNNKEL, per germline (reference sequence). The length of the CDR3 is 17 residues. With 2 bases removed from V and 0 bases from J, the gap between germline ends came to 13 bases. The CDR3 protein is CASSQWAGVATNEKLFF. The CDR3 nucleotides read TGTGCCAGCAGCCAATGGGCAGGGGTCGCAACTAATGAAAAACTGTTTTTT.

This clone appeared once. The chain is built from TRBV10-3 and TRBJ2-3, with a possible D match to TRBD2 (7 bases). The V end lost 7 bases, the J end lost 3 bases, and 14 bases lay between the germline ends. Germline loops: CDR1 ENHRY, CDR2 SYGVKD. The CDR3 contains 14 residues. CDR3 protein: CAINDGGPTDTQYF. The CDR3 DNA is TGTGCCATCAATGACGGGGGGCCTACAGATACGCAGTATTTT.

The chain carries TRBV28 and TRBJ2-1, with 8 nucleotides matching TRBD1. Germline CDR1 is MDHEN and CDR2 is SYDVKM. CDR3 length: 16 residues. The junction had 8 bases not matched to a gene; V was cut back by 3 bases and J by 4 bases. The CDR3 loop is CASSFYGTGRYNEQFF. CDR3 bases: TGTGCCAGCAGTTTTTACGGGACAGGAAGGTACAATGAGCAGTTCTTC.

V usage is TRBV19 and J usage is TRBJ2-1, with 8 bases matching TRBD2. Germline CDR1 is LNHDA and CDR2 is SQIVND (reference sequence). The CDR3 length is 16 residues. Unmatched junction bases numbered 3, after V lost 2 bases and J lost 0 bases. The CDR3 DNA follows: TGTGCCAGTAGTATAACGGGGGGGCCCTCCTACAATGAGCAGTTCTTC. It yields the protein CASSITGGPSYNEQFF.

This chain uses TRBV24-1 with TRBJ2-5; 8 positions agree with TRBD2. Germline loops: CDR1 KGHDR, CDR2 SFDVKD. Trimming removed 5 bases from V and 5 bases from J; junction bases left unmatched: 9. The CDR3 sequence is 15 residues long. The CDR3 DNA reads as TGTGCCACCAGTGCCCTCGGGGGGGACGGGGAGACCCAGTACTTC. It encodes CATSALGGDGETQYF.

The rearrangement uses TRBV6-4 and TRBJ2-1, with D perhaps matching TRBD2 (6 bases). CDR1 is MRHNA and CDR2 is SNTAGT in the germline V gene. Trimming pared 0 bases from V and 6 bases from J, leaving 9 bases between. The CDR3 contains 14 residues. Written as DNA, the CDR3 is TGTGCCAGCAGTGACTCTTTGGGGGGCAATGAGCAGTTCTTC. Translating gives CASSDSLGGNEQFF.

The V gene is TRBV7-9, the J gene TRBJ1-1, with D unclear. The CDR3 is made up of 12 amino acids. Deletions cut 2 bases from V and 10 bases from J, with 11 bases between. From germline, CDR1 is SEHNR and CDR2 FQNEAQ (reference sequence). CDR3 nucleotide sequence: TGTGCCAGCAGCTTAAGAGAGCAGGCAGCTTTCTTT. Residues: CASSLREQAAFF.

The chain has TRBV30 and TRBJ2-3, with TRBD2 as a possible D gene (6 bases). In germline, CDR1 is GTSNPN, CDR2 SVGIG (reference sequence). This CDR3 is built from 15 residues. V was cut by 8 bases and J by 2 bases, with 20 bases left in between. The CDR3 DNA sequence: TGTGCCGCAACCCCCGCACCGGGGGTCACAGATACGCAGTATTTT. The encoded protein is CAATPAPGVTDTQYF.

The gene calls are TRBV7-6 and TRBJ2-3; TRBD2 agrees at 9 bases. The ends lost 1 base at V and 3 bases at J; junction bases unmatched: 5. The CDR3 is 16 residues long. In germline, CDR1 is SGHVS, CDR2 FNYEAQ. Here the CDR3 DNA reads TGTGCCAGCAGCTTAGGCCTAGCGGGGCCTACAGATACGCAGTATTTT. It codes for CASSLGLAGPTDTQYF. The full variable domain, rest sourced from reference TRBV7-6 and TRBJ2-3, is GAGVSQSPRYKVTKRGQDVALRCDPISGHVSLYWYRQALGQGPEFLTYFNYEAQQDKSGLPNDRFSAERPEGSISTLTIQRTEQRDSAMYRCASSLGLAGPTDTQYFGPGTRLTVL.

The gene calls are TRBV18 and TRBJ1-2; the match to TRBD1 covers 10 bases. V shed 2 bases, J shed 4 bases, and the junction held 13 bases outside the gene matches. In germline, CDR1 is KGHSH, CDR2 LQKENI. The CDR3 length is 18 residues. The DNA for the CDR3 is TGTGCCAGCTCACCAACATCGACAGGGGGCCCGATGGGCTATGGCTACACCTTC. Residues: CASSPTSTGGPMGYGYTF.

This rearrangement joins TRBV4-1 to TRBJ2-7, with 7 nucleotides matching TRBD2. The CDR3 spans 15 residues. CDR1 and CDR2 from the germline V gene are MGHRA and YSYEKL. V gave up 0 bases and J gave up 3 bases; unmatched junction bases: 5. The CDR3 region is CASSQETSPLYEQYF. Written as DNA, the CDR3 is TGCGCCAGCAGCCAAGAGACTAGCCCACTCTACGAGCAGTACTTC.

V is TRBV6-6 and J is TRBJ1-2; the D gene is possibly TRBD1 (5 bases). The CDR3 spans 14 residues. CDR1 and CDR2 from the germline V gene are MNHNY and SVGAGI (reference sequence). Trimming took off 6 bases at V and 6 bases at J, with 17 bases between the two ends. CDR3 residues: CASSFGGVRDGYTF. The CDR3 DNA reads as TGTGCCAGCAGCTTCGGTGGGGTCAGGGATGGCTACACCTTC.

The rearrangement uses TRBV7-9 and TRBJ2-7, with 9 bases lining up with TRBD1. This CDR3 comprises 13 residues. The germline CDR1 and CDR2 sequences are SEHNR and FQNEAQ (reference sequence). Losses at the gene ends were 5 bases for V and 7 bases for J; bases not matched to a gene: 6. The CDR3 sequence: CASSLTGGREQYF. The CDR3 nucleotides are TGTGCCAGCAGCCTGACAGGGGGTAGGGAGCAGTACTTC.

V gene TRBV7-3 combines with J gene TRBJ2-1, with D possibly matching TRBD2 (6 bases). This CDR3 is built from 15 residues. Germline V gives CDR1 SGHTA, CDR2 FQGTGA. Trimming removed 4 bases at V and 4 bases at J, with 14 bases between. The CDR3 nucleotides read TGTGCCAGCAGCTGGGGGACTGAGACTTACAATGAGCAGTTCTTC. Translating gives CASSWGTETYNEQFF.

In its sample, this clone was seen once. The chain carries TRBV6-5 and TRBJ2-2; 8 bases align to TRBD2. The V gene's germline CDR1 is MNHEY and CDR2 SVGAGI. The CDR3 runs 15 residues. The V and J ends lost 0 bases and 6 bases, in that order; junction bases with no gene match: 3. CDR3 nucleotide sequence: TGTGCCAGCAGTTACTCACCGGGGGGGTCCGGGGAGCTGTTTTTT. As protein: CASSYSPGGSGELFF.

J is TRBJ1-3 and V is TRBV28; D gene unclear. The CDR3 spans 15 residues. Germline-derived CDR1 and CDR2 are MDHEN and SYDVKM. V was cut by 4 bases and J by 1 base, with 11 bases left in between. The CDR3 DNA reads as TGTGCCAGCAGTTCTTACGGGTTATCTGGAAACACCATATATTTT. It codes for CASSSYGLSGNTIYF.

The V gene is TRBV5-1, the J gene TRBJ1-5; 7 nucleotides align to TRBD1. The CDR3 spans 14 residues. Losses at the gene ends were 3 bases for V and 4 bases for J; bases not matched to a gene: 4. CDR1 is SGHRS, CDR2 YFSETQ, per germline. CDR3 sequence (DNA): TGCGCCAGCAGCTCACAGGGGCAAAATCAGCCCCAGCATTTT. It encodes CASSSQGQNQPQHF.

This chain's CDR3 is CASSPRTGQNTGELFF. CDR3 in DNA: TGTGCCAGCAGTCCCAGGACAGGGCAGAACACCGGGGAGCTGTTTTTT. The chain couples TRBV25-1 to TRBJ2-2; TRBD1 matches at 8 bases. CDR1 is MGHDK, CDR2 SYGVNS, per germline. Trimming removed 5 bases from V and 1 base from J; junction bases left unmatched: 6. The CDR3 length is 16 residues.

This CDR3 is CASSLNSGGIIQPQHF. CDR3 in DNA: TGTGCCAGCAGCTTGAATTCAGGGGGCATTATTCAGCCCCAGCATTTT. The J gene is TRBJ1-5, the V gene TRBV5-5; TRBD1 matches at 8 bases. The V gene end was trimmed by 1 base and the J gene end by 6 bases; junction bases not matched to a gene: 9. This CDR3 contains 16 residues. Germline V gives CDR1 SGHKS, CDR2 YYEKEE (reference sequence).

This chain links TRBV4-1 with TRBJ1-1; no clear D gene. Germline loops: CDR1 MGHRA, CDR2 YSYEKL. Trimming stripped 1 base from V and 4 bases from J, with 13 bases between. The length of the CDR3 is 15 residues. CDR3 sequence reads: CASSQGPGISTEAFF. The CDR3 DNA reads as TGCGCCAGCAGCCAAGGTCCGGGGATCTCCACTGAAGCTTTCTTT.

The chain links TRBV4-3 to TRBJ2-7, with TRBD1 matching 11 bases. Germline V gene data show CDR1 as LGHNA and CDR2 as YSLEER. J gave up 3 bases and V 4 bases, and 5 bases lay outside the gene matches. The CDR3 totals 15 residues. The chain's CDR3 is CASSRGTGGIYEQYF. The CDR3, as DNA: TGCGCCAGCAGCCGGGGGACAGGGGGTATCTACGAGCAGTACTTC.

The rearrangement joins TRBV4-1 to TRBJ2-1, with 7 bases that match TRBD2. The CDR3 consists of 16 residues. Germline loops: CDR1 MGHRA, CDR2 YSYEKL. Trimming took 0 bases from V and 4 from J; bases not matched to a gene: 6. The CDR3 protein is CASSQDQAGEYNEQFF. The CDR3 region has the DNA TGCGCCAGCAGCCAAGATCAGGCGGGGGAATACAATGAGCAGTTCTTC.

The CDR3 region is CASSSPGNTGELFF. The CDR3 nucleotides are TGTGCCAGCAGCTCCCCAGGGAACACCGGGGAGCTGTTTTTT. The rearrangement joins TRBV11-3 to TRBJ2-2; D is undetermined. Germline V gene sequence: CDR1 SGHNT, CDR2 YENEEA. V was pared by 4 bases and J by 1 base, with 7 bases between. The CDR3 extends over 14 amino acids.

The rearrangement joins TRBV7-9 to TRBJ1-5, with TRBD1 identical over 7 bases. The germline V gene has CDR1 SEHNR and CDR2 FQNEAQ (reference sequence). V trimming: 3 bases; J trimming: 2 bases; junction bases outside the gene matches: 1. CDR3 size: 14 residues. The CDR3 here is CASSFDRGNQPQHF. CDR3 in DNA: TGTGCCAGCAGCTTTGACAGGGGCAATCAGCCCCAGCATTTT.